Listed below are T cell receptor beta chains from one sample, sequenced in a study of T cell changes during pregnancy in multiple sclerosis. Some clones are missing from TCRdb's copy, which holds only in-frame ones; the method was immunoSEQ multiplex PCR. The table shows tens of thousands of clones, with about 93% occurring only once. The sequenced sample was peripheral blood, obtained in the third trimester of pregnancy. All receptors derive from a female donor with multiple sclerosis, enrolled in a pregnancy study. Each CDR3 is given with its conserved first and last residue. A D gene is named only where the DNA matches it firmly. Expanded clones get a size class; other rows say once, few or many, or leave the size out.

clone_size	j_call	d_call	v_call	cdr3_nt	cdr3_aa
-	TRBJ2-5	-	TRBV5-1	TGCGCCAGCAGCTTGGCCGGAGAGACCCAGTACTTC	CASSLAGETQYF
-	TRBJ2-7	TRBD2	TRBV6-5	TGTGCCAGCAGTCGGGGGGGAGGACCTCTCCACGAGCAGTACTTC	CASSRGGGPLHEQYF
-	TRBJ2-1	TRBD2	TRBV29-1	TGCAGCGTTGAAGGGGGTGAGGGACTAGCGTTCAACAATGAGCAGTTCTTC	CSVEGGEGLAFNNEQFF
once	TRBJ1-1	-	TRBV5-1	TGCGCCAGCAGCTTGGTGGTGGAGACTGAAGCTTTCTTT	CASSLVVETEAFF
-	TRBJ1-2	-	TRBV30	TGTGCCTGGTGGGGGGTTTATGGCTACACCTTC	CAWWGVYGYTF
-	TRBJ2-1	TRBD2	TRBV5-1	TGCGCCAGCAGCCCGAGCGGGAGGTACAATGAGCAGTTCTTC	CASSPSGRYNEQFF
-	TRBJ2-1	-	TRBV4-2	TGTGCCAGCAGCCAAGTAGGGGGAGGGCCCTACAATGAGCAGTTCTTC	CASSQVGGGPYNEQFF
-	TRBJ2-7	TRBD2	TRBV9	TGTGCCAGCAGTCAGACTAGCGGGAGTATCTACGAGCAGTACTTC	CASSQTSGSIYEQYF
-	TRBJ2-1	-	TRBV5-4	TGTGCCACCCGGGGACTTGACAATGAGCAGTTCTTC	CATRGLDNEQFF
-	TRBJ2-1	-	TRBV7-8	TGTGCCAGCAGCTTCTCTCCCCTTGAGCAGTTCTTC	CASSFSPLEQFF
-	TRBJ1-5	TRBD1	TRBV28	TGTGCCAGCAGTCCGAGACAGGGGATTAGTCAGCCCCAGCATTTT	CASSPRQGISQPQHF
-	TRBJ1-3	-	TRBV7-9	TGTGCCAGCAGCCCCTATTGGGGCATCGGGAGGATTGGCACCATATATTTT	CASSPYWGIGRIGTIYF
-	TRBJ1-2	-	TRBV27	TGTGCCAGCAGTTTAGAATGGGGGGGGGATGGCTACACCTTC	CASSLEWGGDGYTF
-	TRBJ1-3	-	TRBV30	TGTGCCTGGGCCACGCGGAGCTCTGGAAACACCATATATTTT	CAWATRSSGNTIYF
-	TRBJ2-7	-	TRBV19	TGTGCCAGTAGTATAGGCCAAGGGAAGGGGTTCGAGCAGTACTTC	CASSIGQGKGFEQYF
-	TRBJ2-3	TRBD1	TRBV19	TGTGCCAGTAGTACGGACAGGGGGCCCACAGATACGCAGTATTTT	CASSTDRGPTDTQYF
-	TRBJ1-3	TRBD1	TRBV30	TGTGCCTGGACAGGGGGGACTGGAAACACCATATATTTT	CAWTGGTGNTIYF
-	TRBJ2-6	-	TRBV2	TGTGCCAGCAGCGCAGGGTCTGGGGCCAACGTCCTGACTTTC	CASSAGSGANVLTF
-	TRBJ1-4	-	TRBV7-9	TGTGCCAGCAGCTTAGGGGGGGCTAATGAAAAACTGTTTTTT	CASSLGGANEKLFF
-	TRBJ2-1	TRBD2	TRBV5-3	TGTGCCAGAAGACTTGGACTAGCGGGACCCTACAATGAGCAGTTCTTC	CARRLGLAGPYNEQFF
-	TRBJ1-5	-	TRBV7-9	TGTGCCAGCAGCTTAGCAATAAATCAGCCCCAGCATTTT	CASSLAINQPQHF
once	TRBJ2-3	-	TRBV5-1	TGCGCCAGCAGTTCAGCGGTCGTGCGCACAGATACGCAGTATTTT	CASSSAVVRTDTQYF
once	TRBJ2-1	TRBD2	TRBV7-3	TGTGCCAGCAGCCAGGTCGGAACGGGAGGGCCGAATGAGCAGTTCTTC	CASSQVGTGGPNEQFF
-	TRBJ2-2	-	TRBV19	TGTGCCAGTAGTGAACAGAACACCGGGGAGCTGTTTTTT	CASSEQNTGELFF
-	TRBJ2-1	-	TRBV5-4	TGTGCCAGCAGCTCCCCCCCGGTTGAGCAGTTCTTC	CASSSPPVEQFF
-	TRBJ1-2	TRBD1	TRBV12-5	TGTGCTAGTGGTACTCGGACAGGGGTGGGGGCGAACTATGGCTACACCTTC	CASGTRTGVGANYGYTF
-	TRBJ2-7	TRBD1	TRBV28	TGTGCCAGCCGATTCCCGGGACAGGTTGCCGAGCAGTACTTC	CASRFPGQVAEQYF
-	TRBJ2-7	-	TRBV10-2	TGCGCCAGCAGTGGGGCGCTCTCCTACGAGCAGTACTTC	CASSGALSYEQYF
-	TRBJ1-1	-	TRBV7-9	TGTGCCAGCAGCGTAAAGGGACACCGAGGGACTGAAGCTTTCTTT	CASSVKGHRGTEAFF
-	TRBJ2-5	TRBD2	TRBV6-1	TGTGCCAGCAACTCCCCTAGCGGGGTGGGGACCCAGTACTTC	CASNSPSGVGTQYF
-	TRBJ2-1	TRBD1	TRBV19	TGTGCCAGTAGTATTCGGAGGAACCGGGACAGATACTACAATGAGCAGTTCTTC	CASSIRRNRDRYYNEQFF
-	TRBJ2-2	-	TRBV9	TGTGCCAGCAGCGGCCTCCGGGACTGGAGGGGCGGGGAGCTGTTTTTT	CASSGLRDWRGGELFF
-	TRBJ2-7	-	TRBV5-4	TGTGCCAGCAGCTTGGGATTAGCGGACGAGCAGTACTTC	CASSLGLADEQYF
-	TRBJ2-3	-	TRBV27	TGTGCCAGCAGGCTTAGGGGTGCCACAGATACGCAGTATTTT	CASRLRGATDTQYF
-	TRBJ2-4	TRBD1	TRBV7-8	TGTGCCAGCAGCTCGGGACAGCTCTGGAACATTCAGTACTTC	CASSSGQLWNIQYF
-	TRBJ1-1	-	TRBV5-1	TGCGCCAGCAGACCTGGGACATCGAACACTGAAGCTTTCTTT	CASRPGTSNTEAFF
-	TRBJ2-5	TRBD2	TRBV4-1	TGCGCCAGCAGCCAAGATCCGGGGACTAGCGGGATCTCGACCCAGTACTTC	CASSQDPGTSGISTQYF
-	TRBJ2-3	TRBD1	TRBV9	TGTGCCAGCAGCCGTAGGGGGCTAGCCCCCACAGATACGCAGTATTTT	CASSRRGLAPTDTQYF
-	TRBJ2-2	TRBD1	TRBV4-3	TGCGCCAGCAGCCAAGATCGGACAGGGGCAGGCGGGGAGCTGTTTTTT	CASSQDRTGAGGELFF
-	TRBJ2-7	-	TRBV2	TGTGCCAGCAGTGGGAGTCAGAACTACGAGCAGTACTTC	CASSGSQNYEQYF
-	TRBJ2-7	TRBD2	TRBV4-1	TGCGCCAGCAGCCAAGTGGGGACTAGCGGGAACTCCTACGAGCAGTACTTC	CASSQVGTSGNSYEQYF
once	TRBJ2-1	TRBD2	TRBV5-4	TGTGCCAGCTTTAAGCGGGAGGGCCCCCATGAGCAGTTCTTC	CASFKREGPHEQFF
-	TRBJ2-7	-	TRBV5-6	TGTGCCAGCACCCAGGGTTACGAGCAGTACTTC	CASTQGYEQYF
-	TRBJ2-7	-	TRBV6-1	TGTGCCAGCAGTGATTTAACAGGCTCGCCCTCCTACGAGCAGTACTTC	CASSDLTGSPSYEQYF
-	TRBJ2-1	TRBD2	TRBV4-2	TGTGCCAGCAGCCAAGGAGGACGAAGAGCGGGAGACTACAATGAGCAGTTCTTC	CASSQGGRRAGDYNEQFF
-	TRBJ1-1	TRBD1	TRBV30	TGTGCCTGGAGTCCACCCGACAGGGGGAACACTGAAGCTTTCTTT	CAWSPPDRGNTEAFF
-	TRBJ1-3	TRBD1	TRBV4-3	TGCGCCAGCAGCCAAGATACAGGGGTCGCTGGAAACACCATATATTTT	CASSQDTGVAGNTIYF
-	TRBJ2-3	-	TRBV28	TGTGCCAGCAGTTTTAGTCGCAGGGGTAGCACAGATACGCAGTATTTT	CASSFSRRGSTDTQYF
-	TRBJ2-3	-	TRBV5-1	TGCGCCAGCAGCCTGCGTGCGGGGAGCACAGATACGCAGTATTTT	CASSLRAGSTDTQYF
once	TRBJ2-7	-	TRBV7-8	TGTGCCAGCAGCTTAGAGGAAACGCGGGGAGGTCCCCCCTACGAGCAGTACTTC	CASSLEETRGGPPYEQYF
-	TRBJ1-2	-	TRBV2	TGTGCCAGCAGTGGGCAGGGGCAGACTAACTATGGCTACACCTTC	CASSGQGQTNYGYTF
-	TRBJ1-6	-	TRBV2	TGTGCCAGCGGCGGGGTCACGCGCTTGGGTTCACCCCTCCACTTT	CASGGVTRLGSPLHF
-	TRBJ2-4	-	TRBV12-5	TGTGCTAGTGGTTTGGACCTGGGGGCTAGGGACATTCAGTACTTC	CASGLDLGARDIQYF
-	TRBJ2-7	-	TRBV15	TGTGCCACCAGCAGAGATAGGGGTACCTACGAGCAGTACTTC	CATSRDRGTYEQYF